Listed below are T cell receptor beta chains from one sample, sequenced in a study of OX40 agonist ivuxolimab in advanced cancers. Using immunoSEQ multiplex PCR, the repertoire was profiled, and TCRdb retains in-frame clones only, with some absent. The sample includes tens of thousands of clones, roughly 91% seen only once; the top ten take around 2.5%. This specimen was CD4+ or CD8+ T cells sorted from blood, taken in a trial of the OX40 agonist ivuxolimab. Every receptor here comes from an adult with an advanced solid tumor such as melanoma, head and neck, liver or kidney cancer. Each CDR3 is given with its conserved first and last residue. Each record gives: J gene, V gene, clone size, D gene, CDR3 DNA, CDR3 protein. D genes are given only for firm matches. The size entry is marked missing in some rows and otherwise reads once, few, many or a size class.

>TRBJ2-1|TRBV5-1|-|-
TGCGCCAGCAGCTTTTTTAAAGATGAGCAGTTCTTC
CASSFFKDEQFF
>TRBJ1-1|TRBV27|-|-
TGTGCCAGCAGTCCCTTGGGTCCCCGCGGCACTGAAGCTTTCTTT
CASSPLGPRGTEAFF
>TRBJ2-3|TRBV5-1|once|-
TGCGCCAGCAGCAGGGAGTTCTCAGATACGCAGTATTTT
CASSREFSDTQYF
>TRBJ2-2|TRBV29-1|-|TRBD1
TGCAGCGTACGGACAGGGCCATTGAACACCGGGGAGCTGTTTTTT
CSVRTGPLNTGELFF
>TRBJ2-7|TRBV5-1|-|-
TGCGCCAGCAGCCCCGGCGGCGGACAGATCTACGAGCAGTACTTC
CASSPGGGQIYEQYF
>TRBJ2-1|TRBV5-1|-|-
TGCGCCAGCAGCGCCGGGACCCAACTAAACAATGAGCAGTTCTTC
CASSAGTQLNNEQFF
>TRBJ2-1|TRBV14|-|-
TGTGCCAGCAGCCAAGAAAGGCTTTACAATGAGCAGTTCTTC
CASSQERLYNEQFF
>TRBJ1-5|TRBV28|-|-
TGTGCCAGCAGTTTGGGAGGTTCCGGTGGCAATCAGCCCCAGCATTTT
CASSLGGSGGNQPQHF
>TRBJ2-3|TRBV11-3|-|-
TGTGCCAGCAGCTTAGTGGGCGGGGACATGGATACGCAGTATTTT
CASSLVGGDMDTQYF
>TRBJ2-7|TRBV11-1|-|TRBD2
TGTGCCAGCAGCGCGACCGGGACTAGCGGAGATTACGAGCAGTACTTC
CASSATGTSGDYEQYF
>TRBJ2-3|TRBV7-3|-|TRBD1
TGTGCCAGCAGTCCACGGACAGGGGCCCTCACAGATACGCAGTATTTT
CASSPRTGALTDTQYF
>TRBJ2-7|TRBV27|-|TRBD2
TGTGCCAGCAGTCCATCCCCGGGGGGTGGGTACGAGCAGTACTTC
CASSPSPGGGYEQYF
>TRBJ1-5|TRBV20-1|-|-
TGCAGTGCTAGAGTCAATCAGCCCCAGCATTTT
CSARVNQPQHF
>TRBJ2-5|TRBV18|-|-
TGTGCCAGCTCACCAAACATACAAGAGACCCAGTACTTC
CASSPNIQETQYF
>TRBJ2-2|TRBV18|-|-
TGTGCCAGCTCACCACCCTGGGGTTCGAACACCGGGGAGCTGTTTTTT
CASSPPWGSNTGELFF
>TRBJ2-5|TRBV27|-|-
TGTGCCAGCCCACTTTTTGATTCGGGGAGTGGGGAGACCCAGTACTTC
CASPLFDSGSGETQYF
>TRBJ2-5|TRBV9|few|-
TGTGCCAGCAGCGTCAACAGGTCCCCCCAAGAGACCCAGTACTTC
CASSVNRSPQETQYF
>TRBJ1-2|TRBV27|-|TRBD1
TGTGCCAGCAGGGAAAGCGGGACAGGGGTAGGCTACACCTTC
CASRESGTGVGYTF
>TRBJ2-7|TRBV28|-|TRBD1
TGTGCCAGCACCCCCCCGGACAGGGACTCCTACGAGCAGTACTTC
CASTPPDRDSYEQYF
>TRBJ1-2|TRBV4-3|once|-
TGCGCCAGCAGCCAAGGCTTCGGGTCCTCTAACTATGGCTACACCTTC
CASSQGFGSSNYGYTF
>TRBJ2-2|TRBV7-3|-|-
TGTGCCAGCAGCTTAAGAGGACCAAACACCGGGGAGCTGTTTTTT
CASSLRGPNTGELFF
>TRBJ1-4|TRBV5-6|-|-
TGTGCCAGCAGCCCGGCAGGGGCAACTAATGAAAAACTGTTTTTT
CASSPAGATNEKLFF
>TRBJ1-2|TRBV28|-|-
TGTGCCAGCAGTTTACAGGGAAACTATGGCTACACCTTC
CASSLQGNYGYTF
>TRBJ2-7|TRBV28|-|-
TGTGCCAGCAGTTTGCGTGTAGTAATCCAGCCGCCCGAGCAGTACTTC
CASSLRVVIQPPEQYF
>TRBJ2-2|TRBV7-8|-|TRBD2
TGTGCCAGCAGCTCCTTAGCGGGAGTTCTCGACACCGGGGAGCTGTTTTTT
CASSSLAGVLDTGELFF
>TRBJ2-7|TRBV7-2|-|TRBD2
TGTGCCAGCAGCTTAGCCCTAGCGGGAGTTGCCGAGCAGTACTTC
CASSLALAGVAEQYF
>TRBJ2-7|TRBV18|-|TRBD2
TGTGCCAGCTCACTCGCCGAACTAGCGGGAAACGAGCAGTACTTC
CASSLAELAGNEQYF
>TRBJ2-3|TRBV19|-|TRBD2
TGTGCCAGTAGTATAGGGACTAGCGGGAGTGGGGATACGCAGTATTTT
CASSIGTSGSGDTQYF
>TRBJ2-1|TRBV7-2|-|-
TGTGCCAGCAGCCCCGTTCTCGGGGAGCAGTTCTTC
CASSPVLGEQFF
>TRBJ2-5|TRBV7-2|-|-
TGTGCCAGCAGCTTAACCGTGCTGGCTACAGAGACCCAGTACTTC
CASSLTVLATETQYF
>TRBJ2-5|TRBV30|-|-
TGTGCCTCGGGGGTGGCCCAGTACTTC
CASGVAQYF
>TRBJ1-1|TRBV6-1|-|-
TGTGCCAGCAGTGCGACCGGGACTTCGGGCACTGAAGCTTTCTTT
CASSATGTSGTEAFF
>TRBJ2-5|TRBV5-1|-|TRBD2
TGCGCCAGCAGCCTTGGGACTAGCGGGACGGAGACCCAGTACTTC
CASSLGTSGTETQYF
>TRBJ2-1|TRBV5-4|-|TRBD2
TGTGCCACATCGCCGGGGGGTGACTCCTACAATGAGCAGTTCTTC
CATSPGGDSYNEQFF
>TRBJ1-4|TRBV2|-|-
TGTGCCAGCAGTTTCCTCGGGGGTGGGTTGGAAAAACTGTTTTTT
CASSFLGGGLEKLFF
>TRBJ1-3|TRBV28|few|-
TGTGCCAGCGAAAGAAACACCATATATTTT
CASERNTIYF
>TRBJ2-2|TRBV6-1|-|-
TGTGCCAGCGTGGTAGAGGGCACCGGGGAGCTGTTTTTT
CASVVEGTGELFF
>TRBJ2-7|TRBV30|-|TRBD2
TGTGCCTGGACCCCGACTAGCGGGAGAGGCGAGCAGTACTTC
CAWTPTSGRGEQYF
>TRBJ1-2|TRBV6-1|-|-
TGTGCCAGCAGTGAAGTTGGCAGGGCCTATGGCTACACCTTC
CASSEVGRAYGYTF
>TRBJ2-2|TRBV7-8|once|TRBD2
TGTGCCAGCGGGCAGACTAGCGGTCCGAACACCGGGGAGCTGTTTTTT
CASGQTSGPNTGELFF
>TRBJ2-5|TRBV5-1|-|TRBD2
TGCGCCAGCAGCTTGGTTCTAGCGGGAGGGCATGGGCAAGAGACCCAGTACTTC
CASSLVLAGGHGQETQYF
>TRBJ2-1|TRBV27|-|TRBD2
TGTGCCAGCGGGACTAGCGGAGATGTCCCCGGTTACAATGAGCAGTTCTTC
CASGTSGDVPGYNEQFF
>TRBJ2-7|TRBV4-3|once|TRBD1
TGCGCCAGCAGCCAAGTGACGGGACAGGGAGAATACGAGCAGTACTTC
CASSQVTGQGEYEQYF
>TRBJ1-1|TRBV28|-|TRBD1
TGTGCCAGCAGCTCGGGACAGCACACTGAAGCTTTCTTT
CASSSGQHTEAFF
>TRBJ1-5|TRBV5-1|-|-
TGCGCCAGCAGCGAGGACGGCCATAGCAATCAGCCCCAGCATTTT
CASSEDGHSNQPQHF
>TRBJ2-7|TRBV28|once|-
TGTGCCAGCAGAAAAGGGGGGGCTACCTCCTACGAGCAGTACTTC
CASRKGGATSYEQYF
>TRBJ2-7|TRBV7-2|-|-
TGTGCCAGCAGCTTAGGGACCCCTTACGAGCAGTACTTC
CASSLGTPYEQYF
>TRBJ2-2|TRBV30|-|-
TGTGCCTGGAGTCTTGGTATTGGCACCGGGGAGCTGTTTTTT
CAWSLGIGTGELFF
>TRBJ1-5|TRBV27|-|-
TGTGCCAGCAGTTTATCGGTGATCGGGGGGGGTGGCAATCAGCCCCAGCATTTT
CASSLSVIGGGGNQPQHF
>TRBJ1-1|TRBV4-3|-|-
TGCGCCAGCAGCCAGAACCCCCTATCAAACACTGAAGCTTTCTTT
CASSQNPLSNTEAFF
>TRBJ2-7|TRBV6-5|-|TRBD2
TGTGCCAGCAGTTACTCTCGGGGGGGGTACGAGCAGTACTTC
CASSYSRGGYEQYF
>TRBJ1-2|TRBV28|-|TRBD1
TGTGCCAGCAGGATCCGGGACAGTGTATCCTACACCTTC
CASRIRDSVSYTF
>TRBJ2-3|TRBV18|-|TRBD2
TGTGCCAGCTCACCTCCGGGACTAGCGAACCCAGATACGCAGTATTTT
CASSPPGLANPDTQYF
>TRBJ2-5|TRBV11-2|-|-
TGTGCCAGCAGCTCAAACATGGTGACCCAGTACTTC
CASSSNMVTQYF
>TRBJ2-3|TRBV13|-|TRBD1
TGTGCCAGCAGCCAAAGACAGGGCGGCACAGATACGCAGTATTTT
CASSQRQGGTDTQYF